This T cell receptor beta chain is from a study of cytomegalovirus exposure and HLA in healthy donors. The study's findings and limits: Clusters of TCRs from the first cohort tended to co-occur in the approximately 130 validation repertoires (as a later analysis found).

About this clone: The target antigen is unknown.

Clones were read by immunoSEQ multiplex PCR, and TCRdb kept only the in-frame ones, dropping some. The sample carries under 250,000 clones, 80% to 85% recorded once. The germline gives CDR1 SGHDT, CDR2 YYEEEE. The CDR3 is made up of 18 amino acids. The germline V and J ends were trimmed by 3 bases and 1 base, with 22 bases remaining between them. Separate from the approximately 700-subject first cohort was the approximately 120-subject validation cohort, to which the donors belonged. The sequenced sample consisted of PBMCs. This TCR came from a woman aged 30 to 39 in good health and CMV-seronegative. This chain connects TRBV5-6 to TRBJ1-1; D gene unclear. In DNA, the CDR3 is TGTGCCAGCAGCTCCCACATGTTGAGGCTCCGACCGAACACTGAAGCTTTCTTT. Amino acid sequence: CASSSHMLRLRPNTEAFF.